This T cell receptor (beta chain) comes out of a study of cytomegalovirus exposure and HLA in healthy donors. Across the whole study: Among the approximately 400 donors who were genotyped, 81% fell in the genetic ancestry cluster that is associated with self-reported Caucasian donors.

As regards this clone: Its specificity is unknown.

Findings and limits, study-wide: Confirmation was obtained in vitro that a few CMV-associated chains are specific for CMV antigens. For most TCR sequences rarity was the rule, although some public TCRs occurred in many donors.

This CDR3 is built from 14 residues. CDR1 is GTSNPN and CDR2 is SVGIG in the germline V gene (reference sequence). V lost 4 bases to trimming and J lost 1 base, with 13 bases between them. PCR involved 60 Vbeta and 13 Jbeta primers. TCRdb keeps only in-frame clones here, not all; method: immunoSEQ multiplex PCR. The sample consists of tens of thousands of clones, 75% to 90% of them appearing once. The receptor comes from a woman in her forties in good health and CMV-seropositive. This chain links TRBV30 with TRBJ1-1; tentatively, D is TRBD1 (6 bases). What was sequenced was PBMCs. DNA of the CDR3: TGTGCCTGGACCTCGCAGGGGAGGAACACTGAAGCTTTCTTT. Amino acids: CAWTSQGRNTEAFF.